The 14 T cell receptor beta chains below were found in one sample sequenced in a study of T-cell memory formation after mild COVID-19. In TCRdb, the 5' RACE reads were re-called with MiXCR into one record per CDR3 protein. The sample holds around 200,000 distinct CDR3 sequences, around 26% seen once. Sequenced input: PBMCs or a T cell subset sorted from them (not recorded which). These receptors came from an adult woman who had mild COVID-19 (a few samples of this study predate the infection). Cell type and time point are not known.

The chain carries TRBV7-2 and TRBJ1-2; D not certain. V was shortened by 1 base and J by 2 bases, with 11 bases between the two germline ends. Germline V lookup: CDR1 SGHTA, CDR2 FQGNSA. The CDR3 is 15 residues long. CDR3 bases: TGTGCCAGCAGCTTAGATTTAGGGTCAAACTATGGCTACACCTTC. It translates to CASSLDLGSNYGYTF.

DNA of the CDR3: TGCGCCAGCAGCGTGCAACAGGGTGGCACTGAAGCTTTCTTT. Protein product: CASSVQQGGTEAFF. The genes are TRBV5-1 and TRBJ1-1; possibly TRBD1 for D (6 bases). Germline CDR1 reads SGHRS; CDR2 reads YFSETQ. The V end was cut by 4 bases, the J end by 4 bases, with 14 bases between. The CDR3 has 14 amino acids.

J is TRBJ2-2 and V is TRBV20-1; TRBD2 matches at 7 bases. V gave up 0 bases and J gave up 0 bases; unmatched junction bases: 4. The CDR3 sequence is 16 residues long. CDR1 DFQATT and CDR2 SNEGSKA come from the germline V gene (reference sequence). CDR3 in amino acids: CSARDPLAANTGELFF. CDR3 nucleotide sequence: TGCAGTGCTAGAGATCCCCTAGCGGCGAACACCGGGGAGCTGTTTTTT.

The chain joins TRBV24-1 to TRBJ2-3; 12 bases align to TRBD2. Germline V gene data show CDR1 as KGHDR and CDR2 as SFDVKD. CDR3 length equals 16 residues. Trimming removed 4 bases from V and 3 bases from J; junction bases left unmatched: 4. This CDR3 reads CATSERGLAGTDTQYF. In DNA, the CDR3 is TGTGCCACCAGTGAACGAGGACTAGCGGGAACAGATACGCAGTATTTT.

The CDR3 DNA reads as TGTGCCAGCAGTGAGCAGCGGGGGACCCAAGAGACCCAGTACTTC. Translating it yields CASSEQRGTQETQYF. The chain links TRBV2 to TRBJ2-5; 8 nucleotides match TRBD2. V shed 3 bases and J 1 base; nucleotides not matched to a gene: 4. The CDR3 length is 15 residues. Per the germline V gene, CDR1 is SNHLY and CDR2 is FYNNEI.

The chain joins TRBV12-3 or TRBV12-4 to TRBJ2-1; 8 positions match TRBD2. This CDR3 comprises 12 residues. V shed 6 bases and J 7 bases; nucleotides not matched to a gene: 2. CDR3 in amino acids: CASRVAGNEQFF. CDR3 nucleotides: TGTGCCAGCAGGGTAGCGGGGAATGAGCAGTTCTTC.

This clonotype came up a few times. The V call is TRBV12-5, the J call TRBJ2-2; possibly TRBD1 for D (8 bases). V dropped 6 bases and J dropped 2 bases, with 16 bases sitting between them. The CDR3 consists of 16 residues. Germline values: CDR1 LGHNT, CDR2 FRNRAP. Here the CDR3 reads CASGSTGGVNTGELFF. CDR3 coding DNA: TGTGCTAGTGGCTCTACAGGGGGGGTCAACACCGGGGAGCTGTTTTTT.

This chain uses TRBV20-1 with TRBJ2-2; 7 bases map to TRBD2. CDR1 DFQATT and CDR2 SNEGSKA come from the germline V gene (reference sequence). This CDR3 has 16 residues. V trimming: 3 bases; J trimming: 7 bases; junction bases outside the gene matches: 14. The CDR3 sequence is CSARDPSGGGFGELFF. CDR3 DNA: TGCAGTGCTAGGGACCCTAGCGGAGGAGGTTTCGGGGAGCTGTTTTTT.

This clonotype showed up just a few times. The chain recombines TRBV3-1 with TRBJ2-7, with TRBD1 as a possible D gene (6 bases). The germline V gene has CDR1 LGHDT and CDR2 YNNKEL (reference sequence). Trimming stripped 0 bases from V and 7 bases from J, with 13 bases between. This CDR3 has 14 residues. Here the CDR3 reads CASSQDFRDIEQYF. In DNA form, the CDR3 reads TGTGCCAGCAGCCAAGATTTCAGGGACATAGAGCAGTACTTC.

CDR3 bases: TGCGCCAGCAGCTCACAGGGACAGGGCAACACTGAAGCTTTCTTT. This sequence encodes CASSSQGQGNTEAFF. J is TRBJ1-1 and V is TRBV5-1; 9 bases match TRBD1. Germline values: CDR1 SGHRS, CDR2 YFSETQ. The V segment lost 3 bases and the J segment 2 bases; nucleotides outside the gene matches: 5. The CDR3 has 15 amino acids.

This chain joins TRBV7-9 and TRBJ2-7; D unresolved. Germline values: CDR1 SEHNR, CDR2 FQNEAQ (reference sequence). V was pared by 5 bases and J by 7 bases, with 21 bases between. CDR3 length: 15 residues. The CDR3 sequence: CASSPQAHNPTEQYF. The CDR3 DNA sequence: TGTGCCAGCAGCCCACAAGCTCACAACCCTACTGAGCAGTACTTC.

The chain joins TRBV18 to TRBJ2-1; the match to TRBD2 covers 12 bases. This CDR3 spans 19 amino acids. The trim removed 3 bases at V and 6 bases at J, leaving 15 bases unmatched. Per germline, CDR1 KGHSH and CDR2 LQKENI. CDR3: CASSPPGLAGGWRVNEQFF. As DNA, the CDR3 is TGTGCCAGCTCACCTCCGGGACTAGCGGGTGGATGGAGAGTCAATGAGCAGTTCTTC.

The chain recombines TRBV6-1 with TRBJ2-5; D might be TRBD1 (6 bases). Germline V gene data show CDR1 as MNHNS and CDR2 as SASEGT. The V and J ends lost 0 bases and 1 base respectively, with 9 bases between them. The CDR3 consists of 15 residues. DNA for the CDR3: TGTGCCAGCAGTGAAGCGGTGGGGGCCCAAGAGACCCAGTACTTC. Translation gives CASSEAVGAQETQYF.

V and J are TRBV12-3 or TRBV12-4 and TRBJ2-7, with D possibly matching TRBD2 (7 bases). The CDR3 sequence is 14 residues long. Trimming cost V 3 bases and J 4 bases, with 13 bases left between them. This chain's CDR3 is CASSFWGGLYEQYF. The CDR3 bases are TGTGCCAGCAGTTTTTGGGGGGGGCTTTACGAGCAGTACTTC.